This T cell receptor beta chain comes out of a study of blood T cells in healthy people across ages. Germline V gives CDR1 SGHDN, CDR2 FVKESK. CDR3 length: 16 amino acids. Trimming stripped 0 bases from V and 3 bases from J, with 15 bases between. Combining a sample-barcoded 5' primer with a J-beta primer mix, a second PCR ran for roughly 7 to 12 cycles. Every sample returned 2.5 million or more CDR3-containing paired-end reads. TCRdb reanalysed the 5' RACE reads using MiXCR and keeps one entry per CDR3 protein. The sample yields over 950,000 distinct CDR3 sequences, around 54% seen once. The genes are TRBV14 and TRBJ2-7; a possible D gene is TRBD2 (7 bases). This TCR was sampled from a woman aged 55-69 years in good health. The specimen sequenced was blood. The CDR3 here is CASSQDIRGGYYEQYF. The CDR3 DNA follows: TGTGCCAGCAGCCAAGATATAAGGGGGGGATACTACGAGCAGTACTTC.